Reported below is one TCR beta chain. The source of the sample is a study of OX40 agonist ivuxolimab in advanced cancers. About the research overall: Patients were treated with ivuxolimab, an agonistic anti-OX40 (CD134) antibody.

Profiled with immunoSEQ multiplex PCR; TCRdb holds only in-frame clones, not every one. The sample consists of about 83,000 clones, 65% to 85% of them appearing once. The CDR3 length is 11 residues. Trimming took 5 bases from V and 2 from J, leaving 3 bases between them. Germline assignment: CDR1 MNHNY and CDR2 SVGAGI (reference sequence). The TCR sequence derives from an adult with an advanced solid tumor such as melanoma, head and neck, liver or kidney cancer. This specimen was CD4+ or CD8+ T cells sorted from blood, taken in a trial of the OX40 agonist ivuxolimab. V is TRBV6-6 and J is TRBJ2-5; D gene uncertain. Here the CDR3 reads CASSIQETQYF. CDR3 bases: TGTGCCAGCAGTATACAAGAGACCCAGTACTTC.